Listed below are T cell receptor beta chains from one sample, sequenced in a study of T cells in Graves' hyperthyroidism and ophthalmopathy. TCRdb ran MiXCR on the multiplex PCR reads and lists one entry per CDR3 protein. The data show about 200,000 distinct CDR3 sequences, under 20% seen once. Material: blood. Receptors originate from a man in his fifties with Graves' hyperthyroidism. CDR3s include the opening cysteine and the closing phenylalanine or tryptophan. Fields, in order: J gene, V gene, D gene, clone size, CDR3 protein, CDR3 DNA. A D gene is named only where the DNA matches it firmly. Some rows mark clone size as missing; the rest say once, few, many or name a class of expanded clone.

TRBJ2-1 TRBV14 TRBD2 . CATGLAGANEQFF TGTGCCACGGGACTAGCGGGAGCCAATGAGCAGTTCTTC
TRBJ1-1 TRBV18 . many CASSQGGRNTEAFF TGTGCCAGCTCTCAAGGGGGACGGAACACTGAAGCTTTCTTT
TRBJ2-6 TRBV5-1 . many CASSLVEGANVLTF TGCGCCAGCAGCTTGGTGGAGGGGGCCAACGTCCTGACTTTC
TRBJ1-6 TRBV4-1 . . CASSQGRWGSSYNSPLHF TGCGCCAGCAGCCAAGGGAGGTGGGGGAGCTCCTATAATTCACCCCTCCACTTT
TRBJ1-5 TRBV6-1 TRBD1 few CASRDRDDQPQHF TGTGCCAGCAGGGACAGGGATGATCAGCCCCAGCATTTT
TRBJ1-1 TRBV27 . many CASSPRRDHTEAFF TGTGCCAGCAGTCCTCGACGGGACCACACTGAAGCTTTCTTT
TRBJ2-7 TRBV29-1 . . CSIADYYEQYF TGCAGCATAGCGGATTACTACGAGCAGTACTTC
TRBJ2-5 TRBV27 . many CASSLNGNAPETQYF TGTGCCAGCAGTTTAAACGGGAACGCTCCAGAGACCCAGTACTTC
TRBJ2-5 TRBV28 TRBD1 many CASSQLIFRGNQETQYF TGTGCCAGCAGTCAACTAATATTCAGGGGGAACCAAGAGACCCAGTACTTC
TRBJ2-7 TRBV5-1 TRBD1 many CASSFTQTGIHEQYF TGCGCCAGCAGCTTTACCCAGACAGGGATCCACGAGCAGTACTTC
TRBJ2-7 TRBV7-9 TRBD2 many CASSSLAEVYEQYF TGTGCCAGCAGCAGTCTAGCGGAGGTCTACGAGCAGTACTTC
TRBJ2-1 TRBV3-1 . . CASSRVGDYNEQFF TGTGCCAGCAGCCGCGTGGGGGATTACAATGAGCAGTTCTTC
TRBJ2-7 TRBV6-2/TRBV6-3 . many CASSTGTQLYEQYF TGTGCCAGCAGTACTGGGACCCAACTCTACGAGCAGTACTTC
TRBJ1-1 TRBV7-2 TRBD1 many CASSLAGQGVGNTEAFF TGTGCCAGCAGCTTAGCGGGGCAGGGGGTAGGAAACACTGAAGCTTTCTTT
TRBJ2-1 TRBV4-1 TRBD2 . CASSSTFGGGNEQFF TGCGCCAGCAGCTCAACCTTCGGGGGGGGTAATGAGCAGTTCTTC
TRBJ2-3 TRBV7-2 TRBD1 . CASSFRPTGPDTQYF TGTGCCAGCAGCTTTAGGCCGACAGGGCCGGATACGCAGTATTTT
TRBJ1-1 TRBV18 TRBD1 many CASSRDSNTEAFF TGTGCCAGCTCACGGGACAGTAACACTGAAGCTTTCTTT
TRBJ1-4 TRBV5-1 TRBD1 few CASSLGGGAAEKLFF TGCGCCAGCAGCTTGGGAGGGGGCGCGGCTGAAAAACTGTTTTTT
TRBJ2-1 TRBV20-1 TRBD2 many CSASGFLAGGSSYNEQFF TGCAGTGCTAGTGGCTTCCTAGCGGGAGGGAGCTCCTACAATGAGCAGTTCTTC
TRBJ2-2 TRBV5-1 . few CASSPGGGRGTGELFF TGCGCCAGCAGCCCGGGAGGAGGCAGGGGGACCGGGGAGCTGTTTTTT
TRBJ2-3 TRBV7-8 TRBD2 many CASSRLPVAGSTDTQYF TGTGCCAGCAGCCGCCTACCTGTAGCGGGAAGCACAGATACGCAGTATTTT
TRBJ2-1 TRBV20-1 TRBD2 . CSARDPLAGFNEQFF TGCAGTGCTAGAGATCCCCTAGCGGGGTTCAATGAGCAGTTCTTC
TRBJ2-4 TRBV19 TRBD2 . CASSNEARGRGKNIQYF TGTGCCAGTAGTAATGAGGCTCGCGGGAGAGGGAAAAACATTCAGTACTTC
TRBJ1-5 TRBV19 . few CASKGTQSINQPQHF TGTGCCAGTAAAGGGACACAAAGCATCAATCAGCCCCAGCATTTT
TRBJ2-5 TRBV11-2 . . CASSLSAGSGETQYF TGTGCCAGCAGCTTATCCGCGGGGTCAGGTGAGACCCAGTACTTC
TRBJ2-1 TRBV7-6 . many CASSLEGATEQFF TGTGCCAGCAGCTTAGAAGGGGCCACTGAGCAGTTCTTC
TRBJ1-1 TRBV10-3 TRBD1 many CAIRGTGMNTEAFF TGTGCCATCCGAGGGACAGGGATGAACACTGAAGCTTTCTTT
TRBJ2-1 TRBV2 TRBD2 many CASTRTSGAYNEQFF TGTGCCAGCACTAGGACTAGCGGGGCCTACAATGAGCAGTTCTTC
TRBJ2-7 TRBV11-2 TRBD2 . CASSPTSGYEQYF TGTGCCAGCAGCCCTACTAGCGGGTACGAGCAGTACTTC
TRBJ2-1 TRBV29-1 TRBD2 . CSGRQTSGSSYNEQFF TGCAGCGGCCGCCAGACTAGCGGGAGTTCCTACAATGAGCAGTTCTTC
TRBJ2-5 TRBV20-1 . few CSARDRGMAQYF TGCAGTGCTAGAGATCGGGGGATGGCCCAGTACTTC
TRBJ2-1 TRBV10-2 . many CASSGYTNEQFF TGCGCCAGCAGTGGGTACACGAATGAGCAGTTCTTC
TRBJ2-3 TRBV5-4 TRBD2 few CASSFSSGGSDTQYF TGTGCCAGCAGCTTCTCTAGCGGGGGCTCAGATACGCAGTATTTT
TRBJ1-3 TRBV20-1 . few CSAIRGWDGNTIYF TGCAGTGCTATTCGTGGATGGGATGGAAACACCATATATTTT
TRBJ2-2 TRBV28 . . CASSLSLGSSGELFF TGTGCCAGCAGTTTGTCACTAGGGAGTTCTGGGGAGCTGTTTTTT
TRBJ2-7 TRBV18 . many CASSPEGGGYEQYF TGTGCCAGCTCACCAGAGGGGGGGGGATACGAGCAGTACTTC
TRBJ2-1 TRBV7-3 . few CASSLTLGKNEQFF TGTGCCAGCAGCTTAACTCTGGGAAAGAATGAGCAGTTCTTC
TRBJ2-7 TRBV7-9 TRBD1 . CASSFRTGTYEQYF TGTGCCAGCAGCTTTCGGACAGGGACCTACGAGCAGTACTTC
TRBJ1-3 TRBV27 . few CASSAGLLSGSTIYF TGTGCCAGCAGCGCGGGGCTTCTCTCTGGAAGCACCATATATTTT
TRBJ2-2 TRBV2 TRBD2 many CASNSGRVHTGELFF TGTGCCAGCAATAGCGGGAGGGTACACACCGGGGAGCTGTTTTTT
TRBJ1-6 TRBV20-1 TRBD1 few CSARGAWDSENSPLHF TGCAGTGCTAGAGGTGCGTGGGACAGCGAAAATTCACCCCTCCACTTT
TRBJ1-3 TRBV4-2 . few CASSQDPRGSGNTIYF TGTGCCAGCAGCCAAGATCCGCGGGGGTCTGGAAACACCATATATTTT
TRBJ2-1 TRBV5-1 . . CASSLRATSYNEQFF TGCGCCAGCAGCTTGCGGGCGACCTCCTACAATGAGCAGTTCTTC